What follows are 17 T cell receptor beta chains derived from one specimen sequenced in a study of immune characterization of retroperitoneal liposarcoma. From the PCR reads, TCRdb called clonotypes with MiXCR, one entry per CDR3 protein. This sample has more than 10,000 distinct CDR3 sequences, with approximately 28% found just once. The sample consisted of tumor tissue. The source of these receptors is a male donor with retroperitoneal liposarcoma.

The CDR3 spells CASREGTPGTYNEQYF. The CDR3 DNA sequence: TGTGCCAGCAGGGAAGGGACACCGGGCACCTACAATGAGCAGTACTTC. The chain recombines TRBV6-2 or TRBV6-3 with TRBJ2-5, with D tentatively TRBD1 (6 bases). The CDR3 consists of 16 residues. V was trimmed by 6 bases and J by 11 bases, leaving 28 bases between them. The germline V gene encodes CDR1 MNHEY and CDR2 SVGEGT.

V and J are TRBV27 and TRBJ2-1; 12 bases agree with TRBD2. Germline trimming cut 0 bases from V and 10 bases from J; bases unmatched to any gene: 16. Germline V lookup: CDR1 MNHEY, CDR2 SMNVEV (reference sequence). The CDR3 is 19 residues long. CDR3 in amino acids: CASSLSGTSGYFSSYEQFF. CDR3 nucleotide sequence: TGTGCCAGCAGTTTATCCGGGACTAGCGGGTACTTTAGCTCCTACGAGCAGTTCTTC.

This clonotype was seen more than once but under ten times. The chain links TRBV6-1 to TRBJ2-1; the D gene could be TRBD1 or TRBD2 (5 bases each). The end of the DNA is better explained by TRBJ2-7, so the J call may be wrong. CDR1 is MNHNS and CDR2 is SASEGT in the germline V gene. The CDR3 has 14 residues. CDR3 residues: CASGTPSSYNEQYF. The CDR3 DNA reads as TGTGCCAGCGGGACCCCGAGCTCCTACAATGAGCAGTACTTC.

V gene TRBV6-1 combines with J gene TRBJ2-5; 9 nucleotides line up with TRBD1. The last part of the DNA fits TRBJ2-1 better; the J call may be wrong. Germline CDR1 MNHNS, CDR2 SASEGT. CDR3 length equals 16 residues. The DNA for the CDR3 is TGTGCCAGCAGTTATACGGGGACAGGGCCCCACAACATTCAGTTCTTC. Translating it yields CASSYTGTGPHNIQFF.

This clonotype was found many times. The chain employs TRBV27 and TRBJ2-1; tentatively, D is TRBD1 or TRBD2 (5 bases each). The germline V and J ends were trimmed by 5 bases and 10 bases, with 15 bases remaining between them. The CDR3 totals 13 residues. Germline lookup yields CDR1 MNHEY and CDR2 SMNVEV (reference sequence). The CDR3 DNA follows: TGTGCCAGCAGTCTAACGGGGACCTACGAGCAGTTCTTC. It codes for CASSLTGTYEQFF.

V gene TRBV6-2 or TRBV6-3 combines with J gene TRBJ2-1; D could derive from TRBD1 or TRBD2 (5 bases each). The V and J ends lost 2 bases and 13 bases respectively, with 24 bases between them. The CDR3 consists of 16 residues. CDR1 and CDR2 from the germline V gene are MNHEY and SVGEGT. CDR3 bases: TGTGCCAGCAGTTACCCCGGTAGGGACCCGCAAGAGACCCAGTTCTTC. This sequence encodes CASSYPGRDPQETQFF.

By sample share, this clonotype is medium-sized. The chain employs TRBV7-2 and TRBJ2-5; 8 bases agree with TRBD2. The CDR3 runs to 14 residues. Per germline, CDR1 SGHTA and CDR2 FQGNSA. V gave up 3 bases and J gave up 3 bases; unmatched junction bases: 3. CDR3 DNA sequence: TGTGCCAGCAGCTTGGGGACTAGGAAAGAGACCCAGTACTTC. Translation: CASSLGTRKETQYF. Full variable domain (missing parts from reference TRBV7-2 and TRBJ2-5): GAGVSQSPSNKVTEKGKDVELRCDPISGHTALYWYRQSLGQGLEFLIYFQGNSAPDKSGLPSDRFSAERTGGSVSTLTIQRTQQEDSAVYLCASSLGTRKETQYFGPGTRLLVL.

At least ten counts were recorded for this clonotype. V usage is TRBV7-6 and J usage is TRBJ2-3; weak D call: TRBD1 (5 bases). Trimming shortened V by 5 bases and J by 4 bases, and 19 bases separated the two germline ends. Germline CDR1 reads SGHVS; CDR2 reads FNYEAQ. The CDR3 length is 16 residues. The CDR3 region has the DNA TGTGCCAGCAGCAGTACCAGGGCTCCCCGGGCAGATACGCAGTATTTT. The encoded protein is CASSSTRAPRADTQYF.

This clonotype has at least ten counts. The chain carries TRBV12-3 or TRBV12-4 and TRBJ2-5; 10 bases align to TRBD1. The J call is in doubt because the DNA end fits TRBJ2-7 better. The CDR3 totals 14 residues. CDR3 residues: CASSFRTGGPEQYF. The CDR3 nucleotides read TGTGCCAGCAGCTTCAGGACAGGGGGGCCCGAGCAGTACTTC.

Only a few counts were recorded for this clonotype. This chain joins TRBV6-6 and TRBJ2-5; tentative D call: TRBD1 (6 bases). Germline V gene sequence: CDR1 MNHNY, CDR2 SVGAGI (reference sequence). The CDR3 contains 15 residues. V lost 5 bases to trimming and J lost 11 bases, with 24 bases between them. Here the CDR3 DNA reads TGTGCCAGCAGTCGAAGGGGCGGTTCAGGGGATGAGCAGTACTTC. Translating gives CASSRRGGSGDEQYF.

This clonotype is medium-sized by share. This chain connects TRBV25-1 to TRBJ2-1, with no clear D. CDR1 and CDR2 (germline): MGHDK, SYGVNS. The CDR3 is 12 amino acids. The ends were cut back, 6 bases at V and 10 bases at J, with 13 bases in the middle. The chain's CDR3 is CASSTQAGEQFF. The CDR3 coding sequence is TGTGCCAGCAGCACACAAGCCGGCGAGCAGTTCTTC.

This clonotype was seen more than once but under ten times. V usage is TRBV27 and J usage is TRBJ1-2; 9 nucleotides align to TRBD1. The CDR3 is made up of 14 amino acids. Germline CDR1 reads MNHEY; CDR2 reads SMNVEV (reference sequence). With 4 bases clipped from V and 5 bases from J, the junction kept 5 bases outside the gene matches. CDR3 sequence (DNA): TGTGCCAGCAGTTACAGGGGGCGCGGATATGGCTACACCTTC. This translates into CASSYRGRGYGYTF.

This clonotype is labeled as medium-sized. The rearrangement links TRBV7-2 to TRBJ2-1; 9 bases map to TRBD2. Per germline, CDR1 SGHTA and CDR2 FQGNSA. V dropped 1 base and J dropped 4; count of bases not matched to a gene: 2. The CDR3 has 15 amino acids. CDR3 sequence: CASSLDSGGYNEQFF. The CDR3 bases are TGTGCCAGCAGCTTAGACAGCGGGGGGTACAATGAGCAGTTCTTC.

This clonotype was picked up a small number of times. The chain joins TRBV6-1 to TRBJ2-1; the match to TRBD2 covers 7 bases. V lost 2 bases to trimming and J lost 13 bases; unmatched junction nucleotides: 8. The CDR3 has 13 amino acids. Germline CDR1 and CDR2: MNHNS and SASEGT. Here the CDR3 DNA reads TGTGCCAGCAGTGAACGGGAGGCCGAGACCCAGTTCTTC. Amino acids: CASSEREAETQFF.

This clonotype has a handful of counts. The V gene is TRBV6-1, the J gene TRBJ2-1; 11 bases align to TRBD1. The J segment lost 3 bases and the V segment lost 3 bases, leaving 10 bases of the junction unmatched. The CDR3 has 18 amino acids. The germline gives CDR1 MNHNS, CDR2 SASEGT. CDR3 region: CASSDTLLGQGVYNEQFF. The DNA for the CDR3 is TGTGCCAGCAGTGACACCCTTCTGGGACAGGGGGTCTACAATGAGCAGTTCTTC.

This clonotype was seen ten or more times. The J gene is TRBJ1-5, the V gene TRBV7-2; 10 bases are a match to TRBD1. The germline V gene has CDR1 SGHTA and CDR2 FQGNSA. The CDR3 extends over 15 amino acids. The junction had 6 bases not matched to a gene; V was cut back by 5 bases and J by 5 bases. CDR3 DNA: TGTGCCAGCAGCCTCACCGGGACAGGGGATCAGCCCCAGCATTTT. As protein: CASSLTGTGDQPQHF.

Many counts were recorded for this clonotype. The chain employs TRBV11-3 and TRBJ2-3, with D unresolved. Deletions cut 5 bases from V and 1 base from J, with 7 bases between. The CDR3 spans 13 residues. The germline V gene encodes CDR1 SGHNT and CDR2 YENEEA. CDR3 coding DNA: TGTGCCAGCAGCCCGCACGGCACAGATACGCAGTATTTT. This translates into CASSPHGTDTQYF.